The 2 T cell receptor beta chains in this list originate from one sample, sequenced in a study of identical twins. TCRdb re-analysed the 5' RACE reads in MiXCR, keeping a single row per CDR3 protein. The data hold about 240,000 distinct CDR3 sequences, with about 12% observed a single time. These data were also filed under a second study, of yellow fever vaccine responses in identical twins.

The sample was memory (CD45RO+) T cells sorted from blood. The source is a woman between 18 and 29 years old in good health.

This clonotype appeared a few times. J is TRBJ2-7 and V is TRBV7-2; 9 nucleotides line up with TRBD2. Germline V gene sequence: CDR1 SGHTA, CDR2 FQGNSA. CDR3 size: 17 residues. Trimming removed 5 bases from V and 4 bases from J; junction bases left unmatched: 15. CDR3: CASSPPLSGRGKYEQYF. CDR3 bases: TGTGCCAGCAGCCCTCCCCTTAGCGGGAGAGGGAAGTACGAGCAGTACTTC.

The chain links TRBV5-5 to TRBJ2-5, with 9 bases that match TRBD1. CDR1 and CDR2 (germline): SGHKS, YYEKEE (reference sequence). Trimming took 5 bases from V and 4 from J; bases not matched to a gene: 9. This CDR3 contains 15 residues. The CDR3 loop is CASRRYLGQGETQYF. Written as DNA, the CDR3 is TGTGCCAGCAGGAGATACCTGGGACAGGGAGAGACCCAGTACTTC.